The sequence of this T cell receptor beta chain was determined in a study of blood T cell repertoires in COVID-19. In the study overall: COVID-19 samples from acute and convalescent phases originated in the United States, Italy and Spain.

Cohort allocation depended upon clinical history that participants reported. Either two negative PCRs, clearance, or symptom resolution qualified Cohort 3 donors as recovered. In the study's own analysis: Reference gene primer amplification gave estimated nucleated cell counts. The table came from immunoSEQ multiplex PCR; TCRdb's copy has only in-frame clones and leaves some out. V, J and clone size are taken as reported in that table, and D and trimming were inferred from the DNA itself. The table has around 280,000 clones, around nine tenths seen once; the top ten hold roughly 6.2%. V was pared by 4 bases and J by 6 bases, with 18 bases of the junction left unmatched. The CDR3 covers 18 residues. Germline CDR1 and CDR2: SGHTA and FQGNSA.

Sequencing was performed on PBMCs or T cells enriched from blood (not recorded which). This receptor was taken from a middle-aged woman who had recovered from COVID-19. The chain uses TRBV7-2 and TRBJ2-4; the match to TRBD2 covers 7 bases. CDR3 loop: CASSSQVGGRRAGNIQYF. As DNA, the CDR3 is TGTGCCAGCAGCTCCCAGGTGGGCGGGAGAAGAGCGGGAAACATTCAGTACTTC.